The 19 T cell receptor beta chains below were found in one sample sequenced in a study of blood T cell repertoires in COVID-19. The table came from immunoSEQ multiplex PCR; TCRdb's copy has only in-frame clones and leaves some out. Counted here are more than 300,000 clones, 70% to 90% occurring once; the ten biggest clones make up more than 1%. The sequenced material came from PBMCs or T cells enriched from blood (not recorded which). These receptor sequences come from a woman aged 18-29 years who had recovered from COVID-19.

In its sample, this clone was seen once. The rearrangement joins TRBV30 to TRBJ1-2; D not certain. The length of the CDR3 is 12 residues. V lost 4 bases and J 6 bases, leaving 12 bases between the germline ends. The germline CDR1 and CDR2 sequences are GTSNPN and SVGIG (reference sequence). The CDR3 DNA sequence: TGTGCCTGGATTGGGAACGGGGATGGCTACACCTTC. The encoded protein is CAWIGNGDGYTF. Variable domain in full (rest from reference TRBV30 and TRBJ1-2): SQTIHQWPATLVQPVGSPLSLECTVEGTSNPNLYWYRQAAGRGLQLLFYSVGIGQISSEVPQNLSASRPQDRQFILSSKKLLLSDSGFYLCAWIGNGDGYTFGSGTRLTVV.

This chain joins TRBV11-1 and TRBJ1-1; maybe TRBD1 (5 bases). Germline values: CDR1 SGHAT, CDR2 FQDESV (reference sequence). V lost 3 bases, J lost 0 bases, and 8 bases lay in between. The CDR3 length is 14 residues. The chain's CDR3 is CASSFGGLNTEAFF. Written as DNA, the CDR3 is TGTGCCAGCAGCTTCGGGGGATTGAACACTGAAGCTTTCTTT. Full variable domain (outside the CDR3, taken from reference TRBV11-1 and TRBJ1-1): EAEVAQSPRYKITEKSQAVAFWCDPISGHATLYWYRQILGQGPELLVQFQDESVVDDSQLPKDRFSAERLKGVDSTLKIQPAELGDSAMYLCASSFGGLNTEAFFGQGTRLTVV.

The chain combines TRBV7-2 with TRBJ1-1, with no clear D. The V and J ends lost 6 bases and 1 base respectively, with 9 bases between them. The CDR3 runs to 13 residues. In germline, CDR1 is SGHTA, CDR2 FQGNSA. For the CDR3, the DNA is TGTGCCAGCAGTAGACGGGAGAACACTGAAGCTTTCTTT. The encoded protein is CASSRRENTEAFF.

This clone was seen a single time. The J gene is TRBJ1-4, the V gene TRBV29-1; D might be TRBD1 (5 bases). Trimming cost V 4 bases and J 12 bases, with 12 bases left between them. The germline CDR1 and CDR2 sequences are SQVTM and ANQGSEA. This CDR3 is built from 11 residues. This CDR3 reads CSVGSSGQLFF. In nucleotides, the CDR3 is TGCAGCGTTGGGTCTTCAGGGCAACTGTTTTTT.

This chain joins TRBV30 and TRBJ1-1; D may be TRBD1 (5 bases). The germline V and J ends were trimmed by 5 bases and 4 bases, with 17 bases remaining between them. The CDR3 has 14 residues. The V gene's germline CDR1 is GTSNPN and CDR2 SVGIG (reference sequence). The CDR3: CAWFLQGSRTEAFF. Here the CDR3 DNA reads TGTGCCTGGTTCCTTCAGGGTAGTCGCACTGAAGCTTTCTTT.

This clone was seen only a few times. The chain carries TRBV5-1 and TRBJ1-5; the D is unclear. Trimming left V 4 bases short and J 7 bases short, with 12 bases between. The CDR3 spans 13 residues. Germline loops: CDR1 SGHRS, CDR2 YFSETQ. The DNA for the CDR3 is TGCGCCAGCAGCCTCGGGATTCTCCAGCCCCAGCATTTT. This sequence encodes CASSLGILQPQHF.

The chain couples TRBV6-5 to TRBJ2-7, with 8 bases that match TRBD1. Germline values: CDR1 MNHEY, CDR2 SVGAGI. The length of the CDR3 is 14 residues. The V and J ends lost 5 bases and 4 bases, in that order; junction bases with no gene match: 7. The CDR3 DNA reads TGTGCCAGCAGTCGCACGACAGGGGCGTACGAGCAGTACTTC. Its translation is CASSRTTGAYEQYF.

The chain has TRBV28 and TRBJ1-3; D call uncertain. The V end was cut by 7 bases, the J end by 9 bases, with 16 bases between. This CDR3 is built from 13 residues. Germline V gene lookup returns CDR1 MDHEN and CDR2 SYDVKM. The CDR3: CASTSTTSSTIYF. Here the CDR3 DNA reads TGTGCCAGCACCTCAACCACTTCGAGCACCATATATTTT. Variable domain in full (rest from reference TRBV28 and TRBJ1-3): DVKVTQSSRYLVKRTGEKVFLECVQDMDHENMFWYRQDPGLGLRLIYFSYDVKMKEKGDIPEGYSVSREKKERFSLILESASTNQTSMYLCASTSTTSSTIYFGEGSWLTVV.

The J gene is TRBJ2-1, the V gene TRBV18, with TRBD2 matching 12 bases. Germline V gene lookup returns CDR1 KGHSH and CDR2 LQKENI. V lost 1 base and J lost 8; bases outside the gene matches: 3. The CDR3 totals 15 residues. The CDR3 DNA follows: TGTGCCAGCTCACCACTCCTAGCGGGGGGGGATGAGCAGTTCTTC. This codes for CASSPLLAGGDEQFF. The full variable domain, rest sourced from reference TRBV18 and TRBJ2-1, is NAGVMQNPRHLVRRRGQEARLRCSPMKGHSHVYWYRQLPEEGLKFMVYLQKENIIDESGMPKERFSAEFPKEGPSILRIQQVVRGDSAAYFCASSPLLAGGDEQFFGPGTRLTVL.

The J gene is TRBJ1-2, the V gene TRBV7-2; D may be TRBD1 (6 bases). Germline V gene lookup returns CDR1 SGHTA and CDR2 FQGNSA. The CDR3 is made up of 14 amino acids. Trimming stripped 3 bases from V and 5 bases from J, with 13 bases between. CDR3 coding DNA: TGTGCCAGCAGCTTTTTGGGGGCTAGGTATGGCTACACCTTC. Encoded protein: CASSFLGARYGYTF.

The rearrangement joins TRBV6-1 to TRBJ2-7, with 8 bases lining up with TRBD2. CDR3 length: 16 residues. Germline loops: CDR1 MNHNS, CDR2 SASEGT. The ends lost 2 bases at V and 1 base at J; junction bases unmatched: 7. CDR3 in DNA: TGTGCCAGCAGTGAAAAGATGCAGCGGGGGTCCTACGAGCAGTACTTC. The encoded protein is CASSEKMQRGSYEQYF.

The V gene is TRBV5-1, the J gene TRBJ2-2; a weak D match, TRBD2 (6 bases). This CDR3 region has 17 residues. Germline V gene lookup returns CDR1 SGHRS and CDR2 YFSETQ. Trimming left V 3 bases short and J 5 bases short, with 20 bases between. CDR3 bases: TGCGCCAGCAGCTCACACCTCTCGGGGGTTTGGACCGGGGAGCTGTTTTTT. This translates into CASSSHLSGVWTGELFF.

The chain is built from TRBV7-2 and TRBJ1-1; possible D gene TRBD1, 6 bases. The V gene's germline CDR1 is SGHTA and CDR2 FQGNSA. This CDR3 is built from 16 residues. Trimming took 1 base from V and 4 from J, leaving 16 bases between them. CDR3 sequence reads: CASSLEGLQGVTEAFF. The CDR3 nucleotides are TGTGCCAGCAGCTTAGAGGGTCTACAGGGAGTCACTGAAGCTTTCTTT.

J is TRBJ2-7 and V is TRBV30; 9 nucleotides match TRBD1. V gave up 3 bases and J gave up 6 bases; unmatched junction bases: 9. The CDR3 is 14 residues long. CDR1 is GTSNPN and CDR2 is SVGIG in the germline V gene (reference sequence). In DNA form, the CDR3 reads TGTGCCTGGAGGGCGGGACAGGGATTCTTCGAGCAGTACTTC. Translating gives CAWRAGQGFFEQYF. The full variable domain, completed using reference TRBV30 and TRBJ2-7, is SQTIHQWPATLVQPVGSPLSLECTVEGTSNPNLYWYRQAAGRGLQLLFYSVGIGQISSEVPQNLSASRPQDRQFILSSKKLLLSDSGFYLCAWRAGQGFFEQYFGPGTRLTVT.

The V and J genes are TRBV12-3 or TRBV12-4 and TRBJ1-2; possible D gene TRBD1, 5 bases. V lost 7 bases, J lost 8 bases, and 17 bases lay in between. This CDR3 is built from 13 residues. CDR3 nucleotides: TGTGCCAGCACTAACCAGGGCATTGGGGGCTACACCTTC. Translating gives CASTNQGIGGYTF.

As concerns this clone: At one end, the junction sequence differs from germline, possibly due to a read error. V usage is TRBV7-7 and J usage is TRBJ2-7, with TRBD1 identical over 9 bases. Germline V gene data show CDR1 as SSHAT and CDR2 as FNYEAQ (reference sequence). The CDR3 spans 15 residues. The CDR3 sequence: CASSPSGTGFVEQYF. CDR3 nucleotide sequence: TGTGCTAGCAGCCCGTCCGGGACAGGGTTCGTCGAGCAGTACTTC.

This CDR3 is CASSYGGSYGYTF. For the CDR3, the DNA is TGTGCCAGCAGCTACGGTGGGAGCTATGGCTACACCTTC. The chain links TRBV7-9 to TRBJ1-2; no firm D call. Per the germline V gene, CDR1 is SEHNR and CDR2 is FQNEAQ (reference sequence). This CDR3 spans 13 amino acids. V shed 4 bases and J shed 4 bases, with 10 bases lying between them. The full variable domain, in which reference TRBV7-9 and TRBJ1-2 provide the parts outside the CDR3, is DTGVSQNPRHKITKRGQNVTFRCDPISEHNRLYWYRQTLGQGPEFLTYFQNEAQLEKSRLLSDRFSAERPKGSFSTLEIQRTEQGDSAMYLCASSYGGSYGYTFGSGTRLTVV.

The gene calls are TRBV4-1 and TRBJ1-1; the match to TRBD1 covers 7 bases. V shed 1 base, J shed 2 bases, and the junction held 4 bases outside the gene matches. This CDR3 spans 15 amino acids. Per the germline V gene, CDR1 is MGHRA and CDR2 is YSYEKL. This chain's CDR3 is CASSQGGTANTEAFF. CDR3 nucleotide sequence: TGCGCCAGCAGCCAAGGCGGGACAGCTAACACTGAAGCTTTCTTT.

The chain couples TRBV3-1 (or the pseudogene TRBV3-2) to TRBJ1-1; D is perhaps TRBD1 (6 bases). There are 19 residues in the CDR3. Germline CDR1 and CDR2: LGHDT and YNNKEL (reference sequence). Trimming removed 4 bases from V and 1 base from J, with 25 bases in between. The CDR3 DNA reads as TGTGCCAGCAGCCCCTTTACCCTGGGGGGGGCGGGAGCGAACACTGAAGCTTTCTTT. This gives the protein CASSPFTLGGAGANTEAFF.